This TCR beta chain was documented in a study of cytomegalovirus exposure and HLA in healthy donors. General observations from the study: In a later analysis, TCR beta V- and J-gene trimming showed a link to a missense DCLRE1C variant.

On this clone itself: Its antigen remains unknown.

Germline V gene data show CDR1 as GTSNPN and CDR2 as SVGIG (reference sequence). Trimming cost V 8 bases and J 7 bases; bases outside gene matches: 10. The CDR3 loop spans 13 amino acids. Primers included in the PCR were 60 Vbeta and 13 Jbeta primers. Clones were read by immunoSEQ multiplex PCR, and TCRdb kept only the in-frame ones, dropping some. The sample has some 100,000 clones, approximately 81% seen once; the top ten hold 11% to 15%. The receptor comes from a male donor in good health and CMV-seropositive. This rearrangement joins TRBV30 to TRBJ1-4, with 7 positions matching TRBD1. What was sequenced was PBMCs. CDR3 nucleotides: TGTGCCCGAAGGGCAGGGGGTGGTGAAAAACTGTTTTTT. Its protein product is CARRAGGGEKLFF. Filled out from reference TRBV30 and TRBJ1-4, the complete variable domain reads SQTIHQWPATLVQPVGSPLSLECTVEGTSNPNLYWYRQAAGRGLQLLFYSVGIGQISSEVPQNLSASRPQDRQFILSSKKLLLSDSGFYLCARRAGGGEKLFFGSGTQLSVL.